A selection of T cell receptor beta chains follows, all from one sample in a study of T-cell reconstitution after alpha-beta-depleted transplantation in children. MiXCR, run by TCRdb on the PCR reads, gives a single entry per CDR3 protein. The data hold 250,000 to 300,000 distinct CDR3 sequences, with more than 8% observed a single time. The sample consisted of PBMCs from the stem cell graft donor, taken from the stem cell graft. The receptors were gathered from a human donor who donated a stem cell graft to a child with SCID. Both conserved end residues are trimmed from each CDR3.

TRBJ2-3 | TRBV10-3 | AISTGASTDTQY
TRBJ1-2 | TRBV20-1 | SARDLGQRFYGYT
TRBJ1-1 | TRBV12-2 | ASRLATDPITEAF
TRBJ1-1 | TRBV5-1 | ASSWRQGGAGATEAF
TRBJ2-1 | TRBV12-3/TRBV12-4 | ASSPGGVLYNEQF
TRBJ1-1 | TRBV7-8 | ASSLEAGRFTEAF
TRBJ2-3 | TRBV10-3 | ATGDSGTDTQY
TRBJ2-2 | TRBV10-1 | ASSDPSRSNTGELF
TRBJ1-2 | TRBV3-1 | ASSQVGGYT
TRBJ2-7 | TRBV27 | ASSLTLEGQGVFEQY
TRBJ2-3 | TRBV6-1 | ASIGSYGLDTQY
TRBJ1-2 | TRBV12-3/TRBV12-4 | ASNRQGGGYT
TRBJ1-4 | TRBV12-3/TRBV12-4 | ASSLWGWEKLF
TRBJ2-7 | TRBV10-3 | AISGDGYEQY
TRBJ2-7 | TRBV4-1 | ASSAGTFLYEQY
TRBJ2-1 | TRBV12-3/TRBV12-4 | ASILRDPGNNEQF
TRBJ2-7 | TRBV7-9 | ASSLISQDIYEQY
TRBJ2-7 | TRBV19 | ASSLTLHGTYYEQY
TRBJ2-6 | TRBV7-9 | ASTIPERTGANVLT
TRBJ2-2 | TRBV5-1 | ASSISTGELF
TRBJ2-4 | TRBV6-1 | ASSDRGSGRVAKNIQY
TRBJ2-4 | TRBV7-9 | ASSLEGTKNIQY
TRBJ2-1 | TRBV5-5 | ASSLELGSSSYNEQF
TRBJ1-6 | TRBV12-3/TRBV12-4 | ASSDWNSPLH
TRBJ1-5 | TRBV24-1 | ATSDRPEYSNQPQH
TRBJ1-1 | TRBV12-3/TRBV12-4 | ASIRDSLQDSNSTEAF
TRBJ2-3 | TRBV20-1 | SAPSAGRADTQY
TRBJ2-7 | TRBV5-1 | ASSGGGSRQSEQY
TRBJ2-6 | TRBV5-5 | ASSFLPSGANVLT
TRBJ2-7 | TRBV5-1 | ASSLVGSYEQY
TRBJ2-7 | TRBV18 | ASSLNQMTGSNEQY
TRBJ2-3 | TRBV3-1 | ASSQDTGSTDTQY
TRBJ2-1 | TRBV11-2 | ASSRDTGNSYNEQF